One T cell receptor (beta chain) is described in this entry. Its antigen remains unidentified. Qualities for individual bases were not recorded, and no much larger clone is one base off. The donors were healthy, HIV-negative adults with no recently reported acute infections or vaccinations. Every donor was a Caucasian adult living in Nashville, Tennessee, USA. CD4+ T cells were enriched by magnetic negative selection; naive cells were then positively selected on CD45RA, and the negative fraction formed the memory subset. Blood was obtained by leukapheresis, after which PBMCs were separated by Ficoll-Histopaque density gradient centrifugation and cryopreserved in liquid nitrogen vapor phase. Analytical flow cytometry was used to check the purity and quantity of each magnetically sorted T cell population. Genomic DNA was isolated from every sorted fraction and measured by UV absorbance on a Nanodrop 2000c.

The entry originates in a study of shared clonotypes between healthy human individuals (TCRdb year 2020). Turning to the overall study: The cohort included a few men and two women between 18 and 49 years of age. Per donor, three plates each were used for CD4 naive and CD4 memory, two for CD8 naive, and one for CD8 memory. To estimate repertoire size and how much clonotype sharing occurs between individuals, the study deeply sequenced the blood TCR repertoires of roughly 5 healthy adults. To increase sequencing depth and limit assay-specific biases, different laboratories used diverse techniques to prepare libraries and sequence TCR repertoires. Leukapheresis yielded between about 0.85 and 10 billion PBMCs per donor.

From the cysteine through the phenylalanine, the CDR3 covers 14 amino acids. The only DNA kept is the CDR3, 42 bases in frame from the first base. Per the germline V gene (reference sequence), MNHEY is the CDR1 and SMNVEV is the CDR2. Here V drops 6 bases and J drops 7 bases, and the junction holds 9 bases not matched to any gene. Study-wide findings and limitations: Sampling was restricted to blood, and TCR repertoires in tissue are likely to differ from TCR repertoires in blood. The genetic and exposure-history diversity represented was limited by the small number of donors. Even with the large sequencing depth, rarefaction of the sorted-subset datasets indicated that sequencing was incomplete. Sharing across several donors was observed for 5% to 6.5% of naive CD4, less than 4% of naive CD8, roughly 2.4% of memory CD4, and around 0.4% of memory CD8 clonotypes. Larger estimated clonotype richness was generally found for naive subsets than for memory subsets. Pairwise subsampling indicated that sequencing depth was expected to affect the degree of clonotype sharing among donors. Compared with non-shared clonotypes, the clonotypes found in all four sorted-subset donors had higher generation probabilities.

Using the deep immunoSEQ assay, multiplex PCR amplified TCR CDR3 regions from genomic DNA. Genomic DNA extracted from each cell subset was distributed evenly over all wells of several immunoSEQ 96-well plates, and each plate served as one replicate. For sorted subsets, roughly 200 ng genomic DNA, equal to about 30,000 T cell genomes, was loaded into each replicate PCR. The purified libraries were quantified using a Qubit 3.0 fluorometer, sized with a Bioanalyzer 2100, and then quantified again using the KAPA Library Quantification kit. A separate single-read 150-cycle Illumina NextSeq 550 flow cell was used to sequence each immunoSEQ 96-well plate. On the study's bioinformatics: Because only junctional sequences without quality scores were contained in the immunoSEQ output, filtering matching that applied to full-length reads could not be performed. To assign V/J genes and CDR3, sequences were annotated using PyIR, a Python wrapper for IgBLAST v1.9, with IMGT germline references. Reads were removed for weak V/J assignments (E-value above 1e-6), missing CDR3, stop codons, out-of-frame junctions, or ambiguous translated residues. V3J clonotypes were defined as sequences sharing the same inferred V gene, J gene, and CDR3 amino acid sequence. To compute the percentage overlap between repertoires, the number of shared unique clonotypes was divided by the size of the smaller repertoire. Three approaches were used to assess repertoire richness: RTK rarefaction, the Chao1 estimator, and Recon v2.1 estimates of unobserved clonotypes. OLGA was used to compute generation probabilities for all TCRbeta clonotypes that the gDNA method yielded from four donors. TCRdb stores this immuneACCESS table with in-frame sequences only. Part of the clones is absent; in the studies checked, under half of the shortfall reflects unresolved V genes, and no reason is known for the rest. Clone size and V and J calls were adopted from that table, with D and trimming inferred from the DNA. The sample records approximately 500,000 clones, roughly 95% of which are singletons. The top ten clones comprise about 0.054% of the sample.

Specimen: naive CD4+ T cells sorted from blood. Per the publication, the cell subset or site label means: CD45RA+ positively selected. The sequence links TRBV27 to TRBJ2-7; TRBD1 fits 10 bases in the junction. This clonotype was obtained from a woman in her twenties or thirties in good health. CDR3 region: CASRRGTGDREQYF. In nucleotide form, the sequence is TGTGCCAGCAGACGCGGGACAGGGGACAGGGAGCAGTACTTC.